Sequencing of this T cell receptor beta chain was carried out in a study of blood T cell repertoires in COVID-19. Assay: immunoSEQ multiplex PCR; the TCRdb copy retains only in-frame clones and omits some. This sample has about 99,000 clones, with roughly 79% found just once. Seattle researchers signed up patients amid active infection and tracked them longitudinally. From germline, CDR1 is SGHRS and CDR2 YFSETQ. The CDR3 has 14 amino acids. Germline trimming cut 4 bases from V and 1 base from J; bases unmatched to any gene: 5. Sequenced: peripheral blood. This chain connects TRBV5-1 to TRBJ2-7, with TRBD2 matching over 7 bases. The origin of this receptor is a man older than 75 with COVID-19, enrolled during active disease. CDR3 loop: CASSPSGNSYEQYF. CDR3 sequence (DNA): TGCGCCAGCAGCCCTAGCGGCAATTCCTACGAGCAGTACTTC.